This T cell receptor beta chain was obtained from a study of CD8+ T cells in alopecia areata. Whole-study results and caveats: Links between baseline CD8+ expansion and response need larger treated cohorts.

Extracted RNA was reverse transcribed into cDNA, the sequencing template. The repertoire was sequenced with immunoSEQ multiplex PCR; TCRdb's copy has only in-frame clones and lacks some. The table has about 270,000 clones, about three fifths seen once; the top ten hold 0.93%. Of note for this clone: Its antigen is unknown.

Treatment defined: oral pan-JAK inhibitor, 5-10 mg twice daily. Germline CDR1 is LNHNV and CDR2 is YYDKDF (reference sequence). V lost 3 bases and J 1 base, leaving 9 bases between the germline ends. This CDR3 contains 14 residues. The V and J genes are TRBV15 and TRBJ2-5, with a weak D call TRBD2 (5 bases). This TCR derives from a human donor with alopecia areata. The material was CD4+ T cells sorted from blood, obtained at approximately week 51, from a patient treated with tofacitinib. As DNA, the CDR3 is TGTGCCACCAGCAGGACGGGATTCCAAGAGACCCAGTACTTC. It codes for CATSRTGFQETQYF. The variable domain in full, completed from reference TRBV15 and TRBJ2-5, reads DAMVIQNPRYQVTQFGKPVTLSCSQTLNHNVMYWYQQKSSQAPKLLFHYYDKDFNNEADTPDNFQSRRPNTSFCFLDIRSPGLGDTAMYLCATSRTGFQETQYFGPGTRLLVL.